These T cell receptor beta chains were read from a single sample in a study of PD-1 blockade in classical Hodgkin lymphoma. The repertoire was sequenced with immunoSEQ multiplex PCR; TCRdb's copy has only in-frame clones and lacks some. Here the sample spans about 84,000 clones, around 90% being singletons. The sample here was peripheral blood mononuclear cells (PBMCs), taken at baseline. The receptor source for this set is a human donor with classical Hodgkin lymphoma. Each CDR3 is given with its conserved first and last residue. A D gene is named only where the DNA matches it firmly. Clone size is given for some rows only: seen once, a few or many times, or a class if the clone is expanded.

cdr3_aa: CASSRGQGGNQPQHF
cdr3_nt: TGTGCCAGCTCTCGCGGACAGGGTGGAAATCAGCCCCAGCATTTT
cdr3_length: 15
clone_size: NA
j_call: TRBJ1-5
v_call: TRBV18
d_call: TRBD1

cdr3_aa: CASSRGHSNQPQHF
cdr3_nt: TGTGCCAGCAGCAGGGGCCATAGCAATCAGCCCCAGCATTTT
cdr3_length: 14
clone_size: NA
j_call: TRBJ1-5
v_call: TRBV7-8
d_call: NA

cdr3_aa: CASTSHRGTGGTEAFF
cdr3_nt: TGTGCCAGCACCTCCCACCGTGGGACAGGGGGCACTGAAGCTTTCTTT
cdr3_length: 16
clone_size: NA
j_call: TRBJ1-1
v_call: TRBV7-9
d_call: TRBD1

cdr3_aa: CASSRLGTDTQYF
cdr3_nt: TGTGCCAGCAGCCGTTTGGGGACAGATACGCAGTATTTT
cdr3_length: 13
clone_size: NA
j_call: TRBJ2-3
v_call: TRBV5-4
d_call: NA

cdr3_aa: CATSRAGTGRGNEKLFF
cdr3_nt: TGTGCCACCAGCAGAGCCGGGACAGGGAGAGGTAATGAAAAACTGTTTTTT
cdr3_length: 17
clone_size: NA
j_call: TRBJ1-4
v_call: TRBV15
d_call: TRBD1

cdr3_aa: CASSEQGREKLFF
cdr3_nt: TGTGCCAGCAGCGAACAGGGGAGGGAAAAACTGTTTTTT
cdr3_length: 13
clone_size: NA
j_call: TRBJ1-4
v_call: TRBV2
d_call: TRBD1

cdr3_aa: CASSETGFTEAFF
cdr3_nt: TGTGCCAGCAGCGAAACAGGGTTCACTGAAGCTTTCTTT
cdr3_length: 13
clone_size: NA
j_call: TRBJ1-1
v_call: TRBV9
d_call: NA

cdr3_aa: CASSYYESGSSEQYF
cdr3_nt: TGTGCCAGCAGTTATTACGAAAGCGGGAGTAGCGAGCAGTACTTC
cdr3_length: 15
clone_size: few
j_call: TRBJ2-7
v_call: TRBV6-5
d_call: TRBD2

cdr3_aa: CASSQGPLSSGRYAEQFF
cdr3_nt: TGCGCCAGCAGCCAAGGGCCTCTAAGTAGCGGGAGATACGCTGAGCAGTTCTTC
cdr3_length: 18
clone_size: once
j_call: TRBJ2-1
v_call: TRBV4-1
d_call: TRBD2

cdr3_aa: CASLTGVGKNIQYF
cdr3_nt: TGTGCCAGTCTTACAGGGGTGGGCAAAAACATTCAGTACTTC
cdr3_length: 14
clone_size: NA
j_call: TRBJ2-4
v_call: TRBV6-7
d_call: TRBD1

cdr3_aa: CASETTGQGQFF
cdr3_nt: TGTGCCAGCGAGACCACAGGCCAGGGGCAGTTCTTC
cdr3_length: 12
clone_size: NA
j_call: TRBJ2-1
v_call: TRBV5-4
d_call: NA

cdr3_aa: CSVVSVNTEAFF
cdr3_nt: TGCAGCGTTGTTTCGGTCAACACTGAAGCTTTCTTT
cdr3_length: 12
clone_size: NA
j_call: TRBJ1-1
v_call: TRBV29-1
d_call: NA

cdr3_aa: CASYSGTGGSLNEQFF
cdr3_nt: TGTGCCAGCTATTCCGGGACAGGGGGCAGCTTGAATGAGCAGTTCTTC
cdr3_length: 16
clone_size: NA
j_call: TRBJ2-1
v_call: TRBV2
d_call: TRBD1

cdr3_aa: CSVPGLVIKTQYF
cdr3_nt: TGCAGCGTTCCCGGACTAGTCATAAAGACCCAGTACTTC
cdr3_length: 13
clone_size: NA
j_call: TRBJ2-5
v_call: TRBV29-1
d_call: TRBD2

cdr3_aa: CASSAGGYEYEQYF
cdr3_nt: TGTGCCAGCAGCGCAGGGGGTTATGAGTACGAGCAGTACTTC
cdr3_length: 14
clone_size: NA
j_call: TRBJ2-7
v_call: TRBV2
d_call: TRBD1

cdr3_aa: CASSEYRGYGYTF
cdr3_nt: TGCGCCAGCAGCGAATACAGGGGGTATGGCTACACCTTC
cdr3_length: 13
clone_size: few
j_call: TRBJ1-2
v_call: TRBV10-1
d_call: TRBD1

cdr3_aa: CASSLDGLTTETQYF
cdr3_nt: TGTGCCAGCAGCTTGGACGGGCTGACTACAGAGACCCAGTACTTC
cdr3_length: 15
clone_size: NA
j_call: TRBJ2-5
v_call: TRBV5-4
d_call: NA

cdr3_aa: CASSPTITYEQYF
cdr3_nt: TGTGCCAGCAGTCCCACGATAACCTACGAGCAGTACTTC
cdr3_length: 13
clone_size: NA
j_call: TRBJ2-7
v_call: TRBV28
d_call: NA

cdr3_aa: CASSGRRMAEAFF
cdr3_nt: TGTGCCAGCAGTGGTCGGCGGATGGCTGAAGCTTTCTTT
cdr3_length: 13
clone_size: NA
j_call: TRBJ1-1
v_call: TRBV6-1
d_call: NA

cdr3_aa: CASSYLRVGMNTEAFF
cdr3_nt: TGTGCCAGCAGTTACCTCAGGGTCGGAATGAACACTGAAGCTTTCTTT
cdr3_length: 16
clone_size: once
j_call: TRBJ1-1
v_call: TRBV6-5
d_call: NA

cdr3_aa: CAWSDGTGNQPQYF
cdr3_nt: TGTGCCTGGAGTGACGGGACAGGCAATCAGCCCCAGTATTTT
cdr3_length: 14
clone_size: NA
j_call: TRBJ2-3
v_call: TRBV30
d_call: TRBD1

cdr3_aa: CASSEGRLFNEKLFF
cdr3_nt: TGCGCCAGCAGCGAAGGACGGCTGTTCAATGAAAAACTGTTTTTT
cdr3_length: 15
clone_size: NA
j_call: TRBJ1-4
v_call: TRBV5-1
d_call: NA

cdr3_aa: CAITPGQGTKGYTF
cdr3_nt: TGTGCCATCACCCCAGGGCAGGGGACAAAAGGCTACACCTTC
cdr3_length: 14
clone_size: NA
j_call: TRBJ1-2
v_call: TRBV10-3
d_call: NA

cdr3_aa: CASSNAGVGTQYF
cdr3_nt: TGTGCCAGCAGCAACGCGGGAGTCGGGACCCAGTACTTC
cdr3_length: 13
clone_size: NA
j_call: TRBJ2-5
v_call: TRBV14
d_call: TRBD2

cdr3_aa: CASSYFGFSLSYEQYF
cdr3_nt: TGTGCCAGCAGTTACTTCGGTTTCAGCCTCTCCTACGAGCAGTACTTC
cdr3_length: 16
clone_size: NA
j_call: TRBJ2-7
v_call: TRBV6-5
d_call: NA

cdr3_aa: CASSYRQGRYEQYF
cdr3_nt: TGTGCCAGCAGTTACCGGCAGGGACGATACGAGCAGTACTTC
cdr3_length: 14
clone_size: NA
j_call: TRBJ2-7
v_call: TRBV6-6
d_call: NA

cdr3_aa: CASSSGQVLQTQGGYTF
cdr3_nt: TGCGCCAGCAGCTCGGGACAGGTCTTACAAACCCAGGGTGGCTACACCTTC
cdr3_length: 17
clone_size: NA
j_call: TRBJ1-2
v_call: TRBV5-1
d_call: TRBD1

cdr3_aa: CASSYGTSGTDTQYF
cdr3_nt: TGTGCCAGTAGCTACGGGACTAGCGGCACAGATACGCAGTATTTT
cdr3_length: 15
clone_size: NA
j_call: TRBJ2-3
v_call: TRBV19
d_call: TRBD2

cdr3_aa: CASSSPPGQGADGQYF
cdr3_nt: TGTGCCAGCAGTTCACCCCCGGGACAGGGGGCTGACGGGCAGTACTTC
cdr3_length: 16
clone_size: NA
j_call: TRBJ2-7
v_call: TRBV28
d_call: TRBD1

cdr3_aa: CASSFELAGVDTQYF
cdr3_nt: TGTGCCAGCAGCTTTGAGCTAGCGGGAGTAGATACGCAGTATTTT
cdr3_length: 15
clone_size: NA
j_call: TRBJ2-3
v_call: TRBV7-6
d_call: TRBD2

cdr3_aa: CASSRLGWGEQFF
cdr3_nt: TGTGCCAGCAGCCGACTAGGCTGGGGCGAGCAGTTCTTC
cdr3_length: 13
clone_size: NA
j_call: TRBJ2-1
v_call: TRBV7-2
d_call: NA

cdr3_aa: CASSSPAQTYNEQFF
cdr3_nt: TGTGCCAGCAGTTCCCCCGCCCAGACCTACAATGAGCAGTTCTTC
cdr3_length: 15
clone_size: NA
j_call: TRBJ2-1
v_call: TRBV6-5
d_call: NA

cdr3_aa: CATQRDEKLFF
cdr3_nt: TGTGCCACCCAGAGGGATGAAAAACTGTTTTTT
cdr3_length: 11
clone_size: NA
j_call: TRBJ1-4
v_call: TRBV19
d_call: NA

cdr3_aa: CASSLRLLGDTEAFF
cdr3_nt: TGCGCCAGCAGCCTCCGACTCCTGGGGGACACTGAAGCTTTCTTT
cdr3_length: 15
clone_size: NA
j_call: TRBJ1-1
v_call: TRBV5-1
d_call: NA

cdr3_aa: CASTEGRGLGKYGYTF
cdr3_nt: TGTGCCAGCACCGAGGGACGGGGCCTTGGAAAGTATGGCTACACCTTC
cdr3_length: 16
clone_size: NA
j_call: TRBJ1-2
v_call: TRBV6-6
d_call: NA

cdr3_aa: CTSSRVRTGLGGYTF
cdr3_nt: TGCACCAGCAGCCGGGTCAGGACAGGGTTAGGTGGCTACACCTTC
cdr3_length: 15
clone_size: NA
j_call: TRBJ1-2
v_call: TRBV1
d_call: NA

cdr3_aa: CASSFTGESNYGYTF
cdr3_nt: TGTGCCAGCAGTTTTACAGGGGAATCAAACTATGGCTACACCTTC
cdr3_length: 15
clone_size: NA
j_call: TRBJ1-2
v_call: TRBV27
d_call: TRBD1

cdr3_aa: CASSPLADTGELFF
cdr3_nt: TGTGCCAGCTCACCACTAGCCGACACCGGGGAGCTGTTTTTT
cdr3_length: 14
clone_size: few
j_call: TRBJ2-2
v_call: TRBV18
d_call: NA

cdr3_aa: CASSHGQGNQPQHF
cdr3_nt: TGTGCCAGCAGCCACGGACAGGGAAATCAGCCCCAGCATTTT
cdr3_length: 14
clone_size: few
j_call: TRBJ1-5
v_call: TRBV28
d_call: TRBD1